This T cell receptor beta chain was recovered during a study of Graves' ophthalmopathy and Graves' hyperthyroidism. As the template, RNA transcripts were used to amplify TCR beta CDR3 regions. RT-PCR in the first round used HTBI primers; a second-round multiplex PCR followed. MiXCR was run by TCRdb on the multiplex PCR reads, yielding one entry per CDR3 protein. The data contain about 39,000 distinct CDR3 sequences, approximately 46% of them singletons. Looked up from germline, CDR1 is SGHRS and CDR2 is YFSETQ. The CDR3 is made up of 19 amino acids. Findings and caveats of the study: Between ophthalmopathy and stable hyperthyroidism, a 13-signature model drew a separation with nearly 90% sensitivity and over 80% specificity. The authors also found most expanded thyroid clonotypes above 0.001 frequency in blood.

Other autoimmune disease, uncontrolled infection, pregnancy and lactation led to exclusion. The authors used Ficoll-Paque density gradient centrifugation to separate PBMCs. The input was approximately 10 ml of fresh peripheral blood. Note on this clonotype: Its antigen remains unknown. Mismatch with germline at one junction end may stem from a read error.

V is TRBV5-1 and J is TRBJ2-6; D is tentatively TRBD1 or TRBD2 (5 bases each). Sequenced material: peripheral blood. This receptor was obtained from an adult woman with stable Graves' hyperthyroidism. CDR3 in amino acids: CASSLPGNLPLSGANVPTF. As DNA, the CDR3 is TGCGCCAGCAGCTTGCCCGGGAATCTCCCTCTTTCTGGGGCCAACGTCCCGACTTTC.